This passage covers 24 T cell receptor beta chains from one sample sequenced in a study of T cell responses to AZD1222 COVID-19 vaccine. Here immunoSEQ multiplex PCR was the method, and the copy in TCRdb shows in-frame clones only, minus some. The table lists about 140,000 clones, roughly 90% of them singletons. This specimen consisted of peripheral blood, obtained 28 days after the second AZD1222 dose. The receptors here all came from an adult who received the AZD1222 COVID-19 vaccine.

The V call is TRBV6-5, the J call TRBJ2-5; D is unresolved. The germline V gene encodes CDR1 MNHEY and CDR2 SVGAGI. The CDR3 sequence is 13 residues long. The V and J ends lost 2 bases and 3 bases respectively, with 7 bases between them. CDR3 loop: CASSYRAEETQYF. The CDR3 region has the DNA TGTGCCAGCAGTTACCGGGCCGAAGAGACCCAGTACTTC.

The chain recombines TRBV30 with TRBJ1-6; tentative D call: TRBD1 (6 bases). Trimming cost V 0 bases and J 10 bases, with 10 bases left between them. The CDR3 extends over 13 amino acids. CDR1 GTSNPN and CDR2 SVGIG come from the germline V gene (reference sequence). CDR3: CAWSVQGRSPLHF. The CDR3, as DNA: TGTGCCTGGAGTGTACAGGGCAGGTCACCCCTCCACTTT.

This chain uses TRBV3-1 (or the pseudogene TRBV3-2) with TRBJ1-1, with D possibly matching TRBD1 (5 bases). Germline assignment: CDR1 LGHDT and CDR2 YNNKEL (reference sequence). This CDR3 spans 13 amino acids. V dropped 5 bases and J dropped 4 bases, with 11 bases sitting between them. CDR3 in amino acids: CASSYPGSTEAFF. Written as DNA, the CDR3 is TGTGCCAGCAGCTATCCAGGGTCCACTGAAGCTTTCTTT.

The CDR3 is CASSRDHSNSPLHF. DNA of the CDR3: TGTGCCAGCTCCCGGGACCACTCTAATTCACCCCTCCACTTT. This chain uses TRBV18 with TRBJ1-6; maybe TRBD1 (5 bases). Between the trimmed V and J ends, which lost 6 bases and 6 bases, there was a span of 12 bases. The germline CDR1 and CDR2 sequences are KGHSH and LQKENI. The CDR3 is made up of 14 amino acids.

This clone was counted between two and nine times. The CDR3 loop is CASSPQGRYYGYTF. The CDR3 nucleotides read TGTGCCAGCAGTCCACAGGGCAGATACTATGGCTACACCTTC. The rearrangement links TRBV27 to TRBJ1-2, with D possibly being TRBD1 (6 bases). The germline CDR1 and CDR2 sequences are MNHEY and SMNVEV (reference sequence). The CDR3 covers 14 residues. The V gene lost 5 bases and the J gene lost 3 bases, with 13 bases spanning the gap.

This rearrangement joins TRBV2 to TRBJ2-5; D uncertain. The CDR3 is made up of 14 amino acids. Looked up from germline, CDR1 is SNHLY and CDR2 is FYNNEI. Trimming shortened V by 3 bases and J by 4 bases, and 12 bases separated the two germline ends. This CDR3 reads CASSDRIWVETQYF. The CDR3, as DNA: TGTGCCAGCAGTGATCGTATTTGGGTAGAGACCCAGTACTTC.

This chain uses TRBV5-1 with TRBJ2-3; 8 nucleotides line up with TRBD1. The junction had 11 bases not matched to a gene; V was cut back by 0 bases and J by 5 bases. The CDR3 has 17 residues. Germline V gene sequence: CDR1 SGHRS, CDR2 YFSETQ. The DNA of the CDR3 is TGCGCCAGCAGCTTGGGTTCCATGCAGGGGGCTAGAGATACGCAGTATTTT. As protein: CASSLGSMQGARDTQYF.

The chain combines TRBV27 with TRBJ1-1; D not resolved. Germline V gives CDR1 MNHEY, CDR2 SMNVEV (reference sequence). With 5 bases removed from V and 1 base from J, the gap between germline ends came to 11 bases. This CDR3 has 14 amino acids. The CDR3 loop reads CASSVGGGNTEAFF. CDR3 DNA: TGTGCCAGCAGTGTCGGCGGCGGGAACACTGAAGCTTTCTTT.

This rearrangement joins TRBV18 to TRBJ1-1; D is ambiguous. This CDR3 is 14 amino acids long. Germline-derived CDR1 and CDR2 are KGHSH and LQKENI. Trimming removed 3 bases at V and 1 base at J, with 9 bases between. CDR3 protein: CASSPVGGNTEAFF. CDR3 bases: TGTGCCAGCTCACCCGTGGGAGGGAACACTGAAGCTTTCTTT.

The DNA for the CDR3 is TGCGCCACCACAGGGACTGGAAACACCATATATTTT. It encodes CATTGTGNTIYF. The rearrangement uses TRBV10-2 and TRBJ1-3; D is possibly TRBD1 (6 bases). The CDR3 is 12 residues long. The germline V gene has CDR1 WSHSY and CDR2 SAAADI. Deletions cut 10 bases from V and 2 bases from J, with 9 bases between.

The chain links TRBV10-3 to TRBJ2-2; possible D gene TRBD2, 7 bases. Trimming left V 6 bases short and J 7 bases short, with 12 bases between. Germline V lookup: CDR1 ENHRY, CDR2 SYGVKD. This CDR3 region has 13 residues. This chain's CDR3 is CAIRRGGNGELFF. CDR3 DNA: TGTGCCATCAGGAGGGGGGGGAACGGGGAGCTGTTTTTT.

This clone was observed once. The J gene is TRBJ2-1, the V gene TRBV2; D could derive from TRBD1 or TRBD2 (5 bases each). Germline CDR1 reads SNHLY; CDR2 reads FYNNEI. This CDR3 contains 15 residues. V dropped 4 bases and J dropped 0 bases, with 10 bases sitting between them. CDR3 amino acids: CASSGQGVSYNEQFF. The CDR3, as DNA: TGTGCCAGCAGTGGCCAGGGAGTCTCCTACAATGAGCAGTTCTTC.

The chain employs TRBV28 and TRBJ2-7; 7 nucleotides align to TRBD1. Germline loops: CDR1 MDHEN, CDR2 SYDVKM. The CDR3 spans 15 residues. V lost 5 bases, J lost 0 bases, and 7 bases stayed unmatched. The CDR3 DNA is TGTGCCAGCAGTCTAAAGGGGGCGAGCTCCTACGAGCAGTACTTC. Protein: CASSLKGASSYEQYF.

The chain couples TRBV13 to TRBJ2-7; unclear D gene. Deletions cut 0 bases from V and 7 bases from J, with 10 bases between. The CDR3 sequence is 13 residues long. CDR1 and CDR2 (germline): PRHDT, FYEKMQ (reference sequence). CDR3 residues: CASSLGALGEQYF. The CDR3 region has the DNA TGTGCCAGCAGCTTAGGAGCCCTCGGGGAGCAGTACTTC.

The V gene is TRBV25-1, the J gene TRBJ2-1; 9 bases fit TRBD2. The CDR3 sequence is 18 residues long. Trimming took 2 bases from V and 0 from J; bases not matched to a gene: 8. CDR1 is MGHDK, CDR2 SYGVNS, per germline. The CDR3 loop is CASSERQGSGSSYNEQFF. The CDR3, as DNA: TGTGCCAGCAGTGAACGCCAAGGTAGCGGGAGCTCCTACAATGAGCAGTTCTTC.

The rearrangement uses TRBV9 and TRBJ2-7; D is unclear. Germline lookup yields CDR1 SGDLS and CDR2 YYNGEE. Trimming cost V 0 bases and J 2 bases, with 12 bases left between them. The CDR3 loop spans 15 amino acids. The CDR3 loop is CASSVAKPGTYEQYF. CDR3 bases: TGTGCCAGCAGCGTAGCTAAGCCGGGTACCTACGAGCAGTACTTC.

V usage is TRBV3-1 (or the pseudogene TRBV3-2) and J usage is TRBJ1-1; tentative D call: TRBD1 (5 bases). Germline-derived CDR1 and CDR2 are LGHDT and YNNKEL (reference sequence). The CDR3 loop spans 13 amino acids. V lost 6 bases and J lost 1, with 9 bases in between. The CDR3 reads CASSRDRNTEAFF. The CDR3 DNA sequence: TGTGCCAGCAGTCGAGACAGGAACACTGAAGCTTTCTTT.

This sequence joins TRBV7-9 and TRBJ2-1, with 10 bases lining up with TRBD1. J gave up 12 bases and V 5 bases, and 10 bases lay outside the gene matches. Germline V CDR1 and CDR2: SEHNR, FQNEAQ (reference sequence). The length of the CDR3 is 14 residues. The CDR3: CASSVTGTGVGQFF. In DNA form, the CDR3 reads TGTGCCAGCAGCGTAACCGGGACAGGGGTTGGGCAGTTCTTC.

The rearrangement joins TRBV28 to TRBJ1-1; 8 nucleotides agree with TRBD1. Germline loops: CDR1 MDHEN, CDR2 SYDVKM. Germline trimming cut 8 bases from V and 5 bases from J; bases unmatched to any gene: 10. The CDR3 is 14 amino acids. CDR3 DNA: TGTGCCAGCCAGAAGCAGGGGGCTAGGACTGAAGCTTTCTTT. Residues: CASQKQGARTEAFF. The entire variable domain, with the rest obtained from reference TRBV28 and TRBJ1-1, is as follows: DVKVTQSSRYLVKRTGEKVFLECVQDMDHENMFWYRQDPGLGLRLIYFSYDVKMKEKGDIPEGYSVSREKKERFSLILESASTNQTSMYLCASQKQGARTEAFFGQGTRLTVV.

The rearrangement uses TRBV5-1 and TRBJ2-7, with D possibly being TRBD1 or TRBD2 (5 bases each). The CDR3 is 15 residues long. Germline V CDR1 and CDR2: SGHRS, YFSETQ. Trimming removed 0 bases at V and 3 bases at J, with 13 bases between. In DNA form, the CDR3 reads TGCGCCAGCAGCTTGGGGGCAGGGAGTCACTACGAGCAGTACTTC. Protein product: CASSLGAGSHYEQYF.

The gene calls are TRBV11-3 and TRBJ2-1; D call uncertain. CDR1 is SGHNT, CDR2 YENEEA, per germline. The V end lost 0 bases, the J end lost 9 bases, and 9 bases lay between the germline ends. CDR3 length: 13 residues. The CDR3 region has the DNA TGTGCCAGCAGCTTAGACAGCAACGGTGAGCAGTTCTTC. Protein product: CASSLDSNGEQFF.

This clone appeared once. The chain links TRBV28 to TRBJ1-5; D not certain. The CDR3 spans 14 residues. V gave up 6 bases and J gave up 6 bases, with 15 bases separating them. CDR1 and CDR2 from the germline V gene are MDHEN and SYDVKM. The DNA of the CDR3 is TGTGCCAGCAGCTTCTCCGGGTCGGGTCAGCCCCAGCATTTT. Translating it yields CASSFSGSGQPQHF.

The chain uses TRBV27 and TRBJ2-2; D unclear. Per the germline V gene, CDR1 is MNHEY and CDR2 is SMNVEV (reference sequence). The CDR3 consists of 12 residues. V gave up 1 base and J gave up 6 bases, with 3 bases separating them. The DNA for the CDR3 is TGTGCCAGCAGTTTATGGTCCGGGGAGCTGTTTTTT. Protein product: CASSLWSGELFF.

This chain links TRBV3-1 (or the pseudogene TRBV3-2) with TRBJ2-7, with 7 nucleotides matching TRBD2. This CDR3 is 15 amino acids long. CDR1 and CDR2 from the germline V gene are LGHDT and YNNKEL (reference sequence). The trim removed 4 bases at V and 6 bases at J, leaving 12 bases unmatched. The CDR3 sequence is CASSPLSGIRLEQYF. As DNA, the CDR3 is TGTGCCAGCAGCCCCCTGAGCGGGATAAGGCTCGAGCAGTACTTC.